This T cell receptor (beta chain) is drawn from a study of T cells after posttransplantation cyclophosphamide. Of note for this clone: What it binds is unknown.

Method: immunoSEQ multiplex PCR; TCRdb's copy keeps in-frame clones and lacks some. Of around 2,900 clones listed, about 60% are singletons. Busulfan-fludarabine conditioning, marrow transplant, and cyclophosphamide on days +3 and +4 were administered. The germline gives CDR1 GTSNPN, CDR2 SVGIG (reference sequence). V shed 3 bases, J shed 2 bases, and the junction held 2 bases outside the gene matches. This CDR3 comprises 14 residues. Study conclusions and caveats: Recipient CMV seropositivity and CMV reactivation strongly tracked TRB clonality. Donor CD8+ memory clones often dominated recipient blood repertoires at later times.

Source: PBMCs, taken 30 days after allogeneic stem cell transplant with posttransplant cyclophosphamide. The source is a male patient between 60 and 69 years old who received an allogeneic stem cell transplant from a related donor and was CMV-positive. Some T cells may arise from the graft donor. J is TRBJ1-2 and V is TRBV30, with 11 bases fitting TRBD1. CDR3 amino acids: CAWSRDRGNYGYTF. In DNA, the CDR3 is TGTGCCTGGAGCCGGGACAGGGGGAACTATGGCTACACCTTC.